This paragraph covers one T cell receptor (beta chain) sequence. Its specificity is not known. The sample comes from a study of cytomegalovirus exposure and HLA in healthy donors. General study points: Apart from CMV serostatus, no immune exposure information was available.

V was pared by 9 bases and J by 4 bases, with 1 base of the junction left unmatched. The CDR3 is made up of 11 amino acids. CDR1 MNHEY and CDR2 SVGAGI come from the germline V gene. Both 60 Vbeta primers and 13 Jbeta primers went into the PCR. Assay: immunoSEQ multiplex PCR; the TCRdb copy retains only in-frame clones and omits some. The sample records approximately 100,000 clones, about 79% being singletons. Sample: PBMCs. The clonotype was recovered from a female donor in good health and CMV-seropositive. The chain carries TRBV6-5 and TRBJ1-2; 8 positions match TRBD1. DNA of the CDR3: TGTGCCAGTACAGGGGGCTATGGCTACACCTTC. Protein product: CASTGGYGYTF.